This entry lists 28 T cell receptor beta chains sequenced from one sample in a study of blood T cell repertoires in COVID-19. Libraries were prepared by immunoSEQ multiplex PCR; TCRdb keeps only in-frame clonotypes and omits some of them. The table shows about 120,000 clones, with 83% occurring only once. The source material was peripheral blood. These receptors were taken from a man older than 75 with active or convalescent COVID-19.

With respect to this clone: The same CDR3 also results from other DNA sequences found in this sample. The V and J genes are TRBV19 and TRBJ1-1; D gene unclear. Germline lookup yields CDR1 LNHDA and CDR2 SQIVND (reference sequence). The CDR3 length is 12 residues. Deletions cut 3 bases from V and 1 base from J, with 3 bases between. CDR3 bases: TGTGCCAGTAGTATCCGGAACACTGAAGCTTTCTTT. Encoded protein: CASSIRNTEAFF. Full variable domain (remainder filled in from reference TRBV19 and TRBJ1-1): DGGITQSPKYLFRKEGQNVTLSCEQNLNHDAMYWYRQDPGQGLRLIYYSQIVNDFQKGDIAEGYSVSREKKESFPLTVTSAQKNPTAFYLCASSIRNTEAFFGQGTRLTVV.

J is TRBJ2-3 and V is TRBV6-2 or TRBV6-3; 11 nucleotides match TRBD2. This CDR3 has 17 residues. Trimming cost V 2 bases and J 0 bases; bases outside gene matches: 4. Germline CDR1 and CDR2: MNHEY and SVGEGT. CDR3 amino acids: CASSYPGLAASTDTQYF. The CDR3 DNA reads as TGTGCCAGCAGTTACCCGGGACTAGCGGCGAGCACAGATACGCAGTATTTT.

The V and J genes are TRBV5-1 and TRBJ2-3, with 7 bases aligning to TRBD2. The V gene end was trimmed by 3 bases and the J gene end by 2 bases; junction bases not matched to a gene: 6. The germline gives CDR1 SGHRS, CDR2 YFSETQ. This CDR3 comprises 15 residues. CDR3 nucleotide sequence: TGCGCCAGCAGCTCCCTGGGGGGGAACACAGATACGCAGTATTTT. This gives the protein CASSSLGGNTDTQYF.

The chain combines TRBV7-9 with TRBJ1-5; 7 bases match TRBD1. With V trimmed by 5 bases and J by 2 bases, 3 bases remained unmatched. The CDR3 has 14 amino acids. Germline V gene lookup returns CDR1 SEHNR and CDR2 FQNEAQ (reference sequence). In nucleotides, the CDR3 is TGTGCCAGCAGCGGCGGACAGGGCAATCAGCCCCAGCATTTT. Translated, it gives CASSGGQGNQPQHF.

V usage is TRBV7-2 and J usage is TRBJ1-1, with D tentatively TRBD1 (5 bases). Germline V gene data show CDR1 as SGHTA and CDR2 as FQGNSA. V dropped 0 bases and J dropped 6 bases, with 14 bases sitting between them. The CDR3 is 15 residues long. The CDR3 sequence: CASSLAGQVSAEAFF. The CDR3 DNA reads TGTGCCAGCAGCTTAGCGGGGCAGGTTTCAGCTGAAGCTTTCTTT.

The CDR3: CAISEFGTGIAFF. The CDR3 coding sequence is TGTGCCATCAGTGAGTTCGGGACAGGGATAGCTTTCTTT. The V call is TRBV10-3, the J call TRBJ1-1; 9 bases align to TRBD1. V lost 1 base, J lost 10 bases, and 4 bases stayed unmatched. The germline CDR1 and CDR2 sequences are ENHRY and SYGVKD. CDR3 length: 13 amino acids.

The chain recombines TRBV20-1 with TRBJ1-2; no reliable D call. The V gene lost 3 bases and the J gene lost 4 bases, with 12 bases spanning the gap. The CDR3 has 13 amino acids. Germline CDR1 reads DFQATT; CDR2 reads SNEGSKA (reference sequence). The CDR3 region has the DNA TGCAGTGCTAGTCCCACACCTGGCTATGGCTACACCTTC. Amino acids: CSASPTPGYGYTF.

This clone has more than one count but fewer than ten. The chain links TRBV7-3 to TRBJ1-2, with D perhaps TRBD1 (6 bases). V was pared by 4 bases and J by 0 bases, with 15 bases between. This CDR3 comprises 16 residues. The V gene's germline CDR1 is SGHTA and CDR2 FQGTGA. CDR3 sequence (DNA): TGTGCCAGCAGCTCATGGACAGCCGAGACTAACTATGGCTACACCTTC. This translates into CASSSWTAETNYGYTF.

The chain recombines TRBV11-2 with TRBJ1-1; D ambiguous. CDR1 and CDR2 (germline): SGHAT, FQNNGV. This CDR3 has 16 residues. V was cut by 4 bases and J by 1 base, with 16 bases left in between. CDR3 nucleotide sequence: TGTGCCAGCAGCTCCCCAGAAAGAGGGAAGAACACTGAAGCTTTCTTT. It encodes CASSSPERGKNTEAFF.

This sequence joins TRBV11-2 and TRBJ2-3, with 10 bases that match TRBD2. CDR3 length equals 15 residues. The germline CDR1 and CDR2 sequences are SGHAT and FQNNGV. The J segment lost 6 bases and the V segment lost 0 bases, leaving 3 bases of the junction unmatched. CDR3 in DNA: TGTGCCAGCAGCTTAGACGGACTAGCGGTTGATACGCAGTATTTT. It translates to CASSLDGLAVDTQYF.

J is TRBJ2-7 and V is TRBV6-5; TRBD2 matches at 8 bases. Germline V CDR1 and CDR2: MNHEY, SVGAGI. V shed 4 bases and J 2 bases; nucleotides not matched to a gene: 7. This CDR3 contains 15 residues. This chain's CDR3 is CASSSRYGGAYEQYF. The CDR3 DNA reads as TGTGCCAGCAGTTCAAGATACGGGGGGGCCTACGAGCAGTACTTC.

This clone was detected ten times or more. The chain carries TRBV5-4 and TRBJ2-3, with D possibly TRBD2 on 6 matching bases. The CDR3 spans 16 residues. CDR1 SGHNT and CDR2 YYREEE come from the germline V gene (reference sequence). The V and J ends lost 5 bases and 0 bases respectively, with 16 bases between them. The CDR3 bases are TGTGCCAGCAGGGGAGGTCAGACTCTTAGCACAGATACGCAGTATTTT. It specifies CASRGGQTLSTDTQYF.

The rearrangement links TRBV4-3 to TRBJ2-3, with TRBD2 identical over 15 bases. CDR3 length: 19 residues. Germline V gene sequence: CDR1 LGHNA, CDR2 YSLEER. The V and J ends lost 4 bases and 2 bases, in that order; junction bases with no gene match: 10. CDR3 residues: CASSPSGTSGGSLTDTQYF. DNA for the CDR3: TGCGCCAGCAGCCCTTCCGGGACTAGCGGGGGGTCCCTCACAGATACGCAGTATTTT.

The CDR3 DNA is TGTGCCAGCAGCCCTGGCGGGACAGGCTACGAGCAGTACTTC. Its translation: CASSPGGTGYEQYF. This chain uses TRBV6-2 or TRBV6-3 with TRBJ2-7, with 8 positions matching TRBD1. The CDR3 extends over 14 amino acids. Germline CDR1 and CDR2: MNHEY and SVGEGT. The junction had 7 bases not matched to a gene; V was cut back by 6 bases and J by 3 bases.

In DNA, the CDR3 is TGTGCCAGCAGTTCCCAGACCCAAACGACAGGGTGGGTGTATGGCTACACCTTC. Protein product: CASSSQTQTTGWVYGYTF. This chain uses TRBV27 with TRBJ1-2; 7 nucleotides align to TRBD1. This CDR3 is built from 18 residues. After removal of 4 bases from V and 5 bases from J, the junction contained 19 bases not matched to a gene. Germline V gene sequence: CDR1 MNHEY, CDR2 SMNVEV (reference sequence).

V is TRBV5-4 and J is TRBJ2-7; TRBD2 is a possible D gene (5 bases). This CDR3 spans 14 amino acids. Germline CDR1 reads SGHNT; CDR2 reads YYREEE (reference sequence). The germline V and J ends were trimmed by 1 base and 6 bases, with 14 bases remaining between them. This CDR3 reads CASSLIQAGGEQYF. As DNA, the CDR3 is TGTGCCAGCAGCTTGATCCAGGCAGGAGGCGAGCAGTACTTC. The whole variable domain, remainder taken from reference TRBV5-4 and TRBJ2-7, is ETGVTQSPTHLIKTRGQQVTLRCSSQSGHNTVSWYQQALGQGPQFIFQYYREEENGRGNFPPRFSGLQFPNYSSELNVNALELDDSALYLCASSLIQAGGEQYFGPGTRLTVT.

This sequence joins TRBV5-1 and TRBJ1-2, with TRBD1 matching 9 bases. CDR3 length equals 15 residues. Germline trimming cut 0 bases from V and 7 bases from J; bases unmatched to any gene: 7. The germline V gene has CDR1 SGHRS and CDR2 YFSETQ. CDR3 bases: TGCGCCAGCAGCTTGGCTGGACAGGGGCGGGCTGGCTACACCTTC. Translating it yields CASSLAGQGRAGYTF.

The chain recombines TRBV7-9 with TRBJ1-1, with TRBD1 identical over 7 bases. From germline, CDR1 is SEHNR and CDR2 FQNEAQ (reference sequence). V dropped 5 bases and J dropped 7; count of bases not matched to a gene: 13. CDR3 length equals 15 residues. CDR3 nucleotide sequence: TGTGCCAGCAGCGCCCGGGCCGGGACAGAGGTTGAAGCTTTCTTT. As protein: CASSARAGTEVEAFF.

The gene calls are TRBV7-2 and TRBJ1-6; no firm D call. The CDR3 contains 16 residues. V lost 1 base and J lost 3, with 10 bases in between. Germline V gene data show CDR1 as SGHTA and CDR2 as FQGNSA. The CDR3 nucleotides read TGTGCCAGCAGCTTAGGATTGTCAGGCTATAATTCACCCCTCCACTTT. Translated, it gives CASSLGLSGYNSPLHF.

The chain recombines TRBV28 with TRBJ1-4, with D perhaps matching TRBD1 (6 bases). V lost 5 bases and J lost 1, with 11 bases in between. Germline lookup yields CDR1 MDHEN and CDR2 SYDVKM. This CDR3 is 15 amino acids long. DNA of the CDR3: TGTGCCAGCAGTCCTGGGGGCGAAACTAATGAAAAACTGTTTTTT. It yields the protein CASSPGGETNEKLFF.

The CDR3 here is CASSRRGGNTDTQYF. The CDR3 region has the DNA TGTGCCAGCAGCCGAAGGGGGGGGAACACAGATACGCAGTATTTT. The V gene is TRBV5-4, the J gene TRBJ2-3; a weak D match, TRBD2 (7 bases). V was trimmed by 4 bases and J by 2 bases, leaving 14 bases between them. This CDR3 contains 15 residues. Germline values: CDR1 SGHNT, CDR2 YYREEE (reference sequence).

The chain has TRBV7-7 and TRBJ2-3, with a possible D match to TRBD2 (6 bases). The CDR3 has 13 residues. V gave up 3 bases and J gave up 3 bases, with 7 bases separating them. In germline, CDR1 is SSHAT, CDR2 FNYEAQ (reference sequence). In DNA, the CDR3 is TGTGCCAGCAGCTTGGACTATACAGATACGCAGTATTTT. Amino acids: CASSLDYTDTQYF.

This clone was recorded only once. The rearrangement links TRBV5-1 to TRBJ1-1; unclear D gene. The CDR3 covers 12 residues. The V and J ends lost 1 base and 5 bases respectively, with 6 bases between them. In germline, CDR1 is SGHRS, CDR2 YFSETQ. For the CDR3, the DNA is TGCGCCAGCAGCTTGAATCCGACTGAAGCTTTCTTT. Its protein is CASSLNPTEAFF.

The rearrangement uses TRBV2 and TRBJ2-7, with D possibly TRBD2 on 5 matching bases. Trimming took 1 base from V and 12 from J, leaving 16 bases between them. The CDR3 covers 13 residues. The V gene's germline CDR1 is SNHLY and CDR2 FYNNEI. The CDR3 nucleotides read TGTGCCAGCAGTGAAGGGGCAGCGGTTGCGCGGTACTTC. Translated, it gives CASSEGAAVARYF. Looking up the rest from reference TRBV2 and TRBJ2-7 gives the full variable domain: EPEVTQTPSHQVTQMGQEVILRCVPISNHLYFYWYRQILGQKVEFLVSFYNNEISEKSEIFDDQFSVERPDGSNFTLKIRSTKLEDSAMYFCASSEGAAVARYFGPGTRLTVT.

This chain uses TRBV4-1 with TRBJ2-7; the D is unclear. CDR1 and CDR2 (germline): MGHRA, YSYEKL. This CDR3 is built from 15 residues. Trimming stripped 0 bases from V and 6 bases from J, with 15 bases between. CDR3 amino acids: CASSQDRSVVSEQYF. The CDR3 nucleotides read TGCGCCAGCAGCCAAGATAGAAGTGTAGTATCCGAGCAGTACTTC.

V usage is TRBV7-2 and J usage is TRBJ1-6; D is undetermined. The CDR3 sequence is 12 residues long. The V gene's germline CDR1 is SGHTA and CDR2 FQGNSA. Trimming cost V 3 bases and J 10 bases, with 7 bases left between them. DNA for the CDR3: TGTGCCAGCAGCTTCATGGAGTCACCCCTCCACTTT. This gives the protein CASSFMESPLHF.

The CDR3 coding sequence is TGTGCCAGCAGCCCCGGGACAGGGGGCAATCAGCCCCAGCATTTT. The encoded protein is CASSPGTGGNQPQHF. The chain is built from TRBV7-6 and TRBJ1-5; 10 nucleotides agree with TRBD1. The junction had 3 bases not matched to a gene; V was cut back by 5 bases and J by 2 bases. The length of the CDR3 is 15 residues. Germline V lookup: CDR1 SGHVS, CDR2 FNYEAQ. Full variable domain (remainder filled in from reference TRBV7-6 and TRBJ1-5): GAGVSQSPRYKVTKRGQDVALRCDPISGHVSLYWYRQALGQGPEFLTYFNYEAQQDKSGLPNDRFSAERPEGSISTLTIQRTEQRDSAMYRCASSPGTGGNQPQHFGDGTRLSIL.

This chain joins TRBV18 and TRBJ1-4, with TRBD1 matching 7 bases. CDR1 KGHSH and CDR2 LQKENI come from the germline V gene. The CDR3 covers 18 residues. The ends lost 3 bases at V and 8 bases at J; junction bases unmatched: 18. DNA of the CDR3: TGTGCCAGCTCACCCTCCACCGGGACAGCAAGCCTAGGAGAAAAACTGTTTTTT. Its translation: CASSPSTGTASLGEKLFF.